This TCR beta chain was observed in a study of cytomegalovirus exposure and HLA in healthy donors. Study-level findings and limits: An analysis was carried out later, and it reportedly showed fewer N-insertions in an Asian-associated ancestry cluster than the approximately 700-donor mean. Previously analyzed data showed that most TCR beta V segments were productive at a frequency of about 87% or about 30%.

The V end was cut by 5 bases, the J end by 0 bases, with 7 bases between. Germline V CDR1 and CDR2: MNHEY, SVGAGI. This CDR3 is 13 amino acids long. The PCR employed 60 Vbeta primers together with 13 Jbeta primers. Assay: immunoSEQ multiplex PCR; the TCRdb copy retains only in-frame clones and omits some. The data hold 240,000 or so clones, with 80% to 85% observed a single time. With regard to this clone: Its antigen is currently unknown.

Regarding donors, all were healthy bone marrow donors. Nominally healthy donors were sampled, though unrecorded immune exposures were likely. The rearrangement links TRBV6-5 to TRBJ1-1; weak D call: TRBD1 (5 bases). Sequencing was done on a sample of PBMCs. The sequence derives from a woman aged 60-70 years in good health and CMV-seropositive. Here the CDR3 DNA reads TGTGCCAGCAGTCAGGACATGAACACTGAAGCTTTCTTT. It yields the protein CASSQDMNTEAFF.